The entry below gives a single TCR beta chain sequence along with its context. This entry is derived from a study of blood T cells in healthy people across ages. It was with a sample-barcoded 5' primer and a J-beta primer mix that a second PCR of about 7 to 12 cycles was run. MiXCR, applied by TCRdb to the 5' RACE reads, yields one record per CDR3 protein. This table holds about 780,000 distinct CDR3 sequences, 55% to 65% found once. The CDR3 loop spans 15 amino acids. V shed 4 bases and J shed 4 bases, with 15 bases lying between them. The gene calls are TRBV12-3 or TRBV12-4 and TRBJ2-3; either TRBD1 or TRBD2 may supply D (6 bases each). This sequence originates from a man aged 30-40 years in good health. Sequenced sample: blood. CDR3 sequence reads: CASSSRGGRADTQYF. In nucleotides, the CDR3 is TGTGCCAGCAGTTCACGAGGGGGGCGTGCAGATACGCAGTATTTT.